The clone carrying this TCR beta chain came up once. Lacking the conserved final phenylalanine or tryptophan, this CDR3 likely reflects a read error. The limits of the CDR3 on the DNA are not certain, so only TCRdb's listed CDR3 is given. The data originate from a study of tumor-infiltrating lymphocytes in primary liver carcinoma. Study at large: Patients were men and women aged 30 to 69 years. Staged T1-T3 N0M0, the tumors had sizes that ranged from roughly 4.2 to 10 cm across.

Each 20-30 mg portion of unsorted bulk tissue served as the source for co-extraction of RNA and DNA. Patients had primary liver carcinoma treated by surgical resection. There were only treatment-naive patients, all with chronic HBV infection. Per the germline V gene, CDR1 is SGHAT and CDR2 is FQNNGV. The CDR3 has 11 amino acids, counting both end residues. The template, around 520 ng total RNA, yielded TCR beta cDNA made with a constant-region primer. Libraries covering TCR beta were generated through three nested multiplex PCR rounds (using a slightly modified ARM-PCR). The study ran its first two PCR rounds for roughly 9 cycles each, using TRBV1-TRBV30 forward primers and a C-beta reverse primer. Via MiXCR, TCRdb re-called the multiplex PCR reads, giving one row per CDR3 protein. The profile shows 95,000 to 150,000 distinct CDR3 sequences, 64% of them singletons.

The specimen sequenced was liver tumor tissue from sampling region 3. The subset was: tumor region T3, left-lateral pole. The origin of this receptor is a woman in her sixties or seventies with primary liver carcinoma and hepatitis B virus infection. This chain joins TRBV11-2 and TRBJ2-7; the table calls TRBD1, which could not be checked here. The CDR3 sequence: CASRQGHEHYS.